These 9 T cell receptor beta chains were sequenced from one sample in a study of shared clonotypes between healthy human individuals. TCRdb keeps only in-frame clones here, not all; method: immunoSEQ multiplex PCR. The data contain about 1.1 million clones, 60% to 85% of them singletons. What was sequenced was memory CD4+ T cells from PBMCs. Subset denoted: CD45RA-negative fraction. These receptors were obtained from a man between 18 and 35 years old in good health. Some clones in this sample may be carry-over from other donors' samples.

As concerns this clone: With only one base between it and a far larger clone, this is likely a read error. The identical CDR3 is also encoded by other nucleotide sequences in the sample. The V call is TRBV27, the J call TRBJ2-1; D gene unclear. CDR3 size: 12 residues. V was cut by 5 bases and J by 9 bases, with 11 bases left in between. Per germline, CDR1 MNHEY and CDR2 SMNVEV (reference sequence). The CDR3 loop is CASSIGLGEQFF. The DNA of the CDR3 is TGTGCCAGCAGTATTGGTCTGGGTGAGCAGTTCTTC.

V usage is TRBV9 and J usage is TRBJ2-7; the match to TRBD2 covers 8 bases. The CDR3 totals 14 residues. CDR1 is SGDLS, CDR2 YYNGEE, per germline. V was pared by 3 bases and J by 1 base, with 3 bases of the junction left unmatched. The DNA for the CDR3 is TGTGCCAGCAGCGCCGGGACTAGATCCTACGAGCAGTACTTC. Translating it yields CASSAGTRSYEQYF. Full variable domain (remainder filled in from reference TRBV9 and TRBJ2-7): DSGVTQTPKHLITATGQRVTLRCSPRSGDLSVYWYQQSLDQGLQFLIQYYNGEERAKGNILERFSAQQFPDLHSELNLSSLELGDSALYFCASSAGTRSYEQYFGPGTRLTVT.

This clone was counted once. The chain recombines TRBV11-2 with TRBJ1-2, with a weak D call TRBD1 (6 bases). The CDR3 runs 16 residues. The germline gives CDR1 SGHAT, CDR2 FQNNGV. V was pared by 5 bases and J by 0 bases, with 16 bases between. CDR3 amino acids: CASSPSGGPANYGYTF. CDR3 in DNA: TGTGCCAGCAGCCCAAGCGGGGGGCCAGCTAACTATGGCTACACCTTC.

The rearrangement joins TRBV27 to TRBJ2-7; D possibly uses TRBD1 or TRBD2 (5 bases each). Trimming shortened V by 6 bases and J by 3 bases, and 18 bases separated the two germline ends. Germline CDR1 reads MNHEY; CDR2 reads SMNVEV (reference sequence). The CDR3 length is 15 residues. The CDR3 nucleotides are TGTGCCAGCAGCCCGGGACGGGTGAGTTTCTACGAGCAGTACTTC. Its protein is CASSPGRVSFYEQYF.

This CDR3 is CASSFNSLYSYEQYF. The CDR3 DNA sequence: TGTGCCAGCAGCTTTAACAGCTTGTACTCCTACGAGCAGTACTTC. The chain joins TRBV7-8 to TRBJ2-7; D uncertain. Germline V CDR1 and CDR2: SGHVS, FQNEAQ. Trimming took 3 bases from V and 0 from J, leaving 12 bases between them. The CDR3 is 15 residues long.

The J gene is TRBJ2-7, the V gene TRBV11-3; TRBD2 matches 8 bases. The V gene end was trimmed by 0 bases and the J gene end by 5 bases; junction bases not matched to a gene: 9. Germline V gives CDR1 SGHNT, CDR2 YENEEA. This CDR3 has 16 residues. The CDR3 here is CASSLDLWTSCNEQYF. DNA for the CDR3: TGTGCCAGCAGCTTAGATCTTTGGACTAGCTGCAACGAGCAGTACTTC.

Notes on this clone: A single base is all that separates this from a far larger clone, so a read error is likely. This sample includes further DNA sequences coding for the same CDR3. This chain links TRBV28 with TRBJ2-5, with 7 bases identical to TRBD1. Germline trimming cut 9 bases from V and 5 bases from J; bases unmatched to any gene: 15. The CDR3 has 15 residues. Germline lookup yields CDR1 MDHEN and CDR2 SYDVKM. The CDR3 DNA reads TGTGCCAGTAGACTGAGGGGACAGCCGGGGGAGACCCAGTACTTC. This gives the protein CASRLRGQPGETQYF.

This sequence joins TRBV5-4 and TRBJ2-7, with TRBD1 matching 9 bases. The trim removed 7 bases at V and 0 bases at J, leaving 8 bases unmatched. The CDR3 runs 15 residues. Germline CDR1 reads SGHNT; CDR2 reads YYREEE (reference sequence). The CDR3 DNA sequence: TGTGCCAGCGCAACAGGGGGCGAGGGCTCCTACGAGCAGTACTTC. This sequence encodes CASATGGEGSYEQYF.

The chain has TRBV28 and TRBJ1-1; D remains unclear. V was cut by 3 bases and J by 4 bases, with 12 bases left in between. This CDR3 spans 14 amino acids. Germline V gene sequence: CDR1 MDHEN, CDR2 SYDVKM. CDR3 residues: CASSLTGWGTEAFF. In DNA form, the CDR3 reads TGTGCCAGCAGTTTGACGGGGTGGGGCACTGAAGCTTTCTTT.